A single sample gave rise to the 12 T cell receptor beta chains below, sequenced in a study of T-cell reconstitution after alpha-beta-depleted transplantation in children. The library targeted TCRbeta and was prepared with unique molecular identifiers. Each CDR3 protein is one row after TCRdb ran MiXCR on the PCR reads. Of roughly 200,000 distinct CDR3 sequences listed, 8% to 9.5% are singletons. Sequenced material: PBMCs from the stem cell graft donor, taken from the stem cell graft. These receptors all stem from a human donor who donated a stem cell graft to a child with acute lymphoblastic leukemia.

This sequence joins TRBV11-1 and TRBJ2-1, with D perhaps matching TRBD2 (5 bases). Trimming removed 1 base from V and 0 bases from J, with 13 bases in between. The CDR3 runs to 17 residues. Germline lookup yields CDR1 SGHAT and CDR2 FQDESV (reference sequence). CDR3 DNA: TGTGCCAGCAGCTTAGACCCCCCGGGGTTCTCCTACAATGAGCAGTTCTTC. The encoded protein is CASSLDPPGFSYNEQFF.

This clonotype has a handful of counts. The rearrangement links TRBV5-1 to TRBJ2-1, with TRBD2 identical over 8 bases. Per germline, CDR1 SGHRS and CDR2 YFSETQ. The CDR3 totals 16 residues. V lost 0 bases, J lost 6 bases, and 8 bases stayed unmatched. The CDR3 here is CASSLVIGGGSNEQFF. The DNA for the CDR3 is TGCGCCAGCAGCTTGGTTATTGGCGGGGGGAGCAATGAGCAGTTCTTC. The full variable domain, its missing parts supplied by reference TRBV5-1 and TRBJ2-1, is KAGVTQTPRYLIKTRGQQVTLSCSPISGHRSVSWYQQTPGQGLQFLFEYFSETQRNKGNFPGRFSGRQFSNSRSEMNVSTLELGDSALYLCASSLVIGGGSNEQFFGPGTRLTVL.

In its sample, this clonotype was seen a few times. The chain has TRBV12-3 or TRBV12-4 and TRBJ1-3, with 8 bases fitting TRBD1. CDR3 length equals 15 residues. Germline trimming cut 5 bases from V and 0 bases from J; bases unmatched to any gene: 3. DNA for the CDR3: TGTGCCAGCAGTGTAACAGGGGGCTCTGGAAACACCATATATTTT. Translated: CASSVTGGSGNTIYF.

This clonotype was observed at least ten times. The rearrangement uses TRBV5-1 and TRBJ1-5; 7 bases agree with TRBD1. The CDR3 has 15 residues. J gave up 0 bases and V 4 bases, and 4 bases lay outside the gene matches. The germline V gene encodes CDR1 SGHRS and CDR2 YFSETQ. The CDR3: CASSTGTASNQPQHF. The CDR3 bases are TGCGCCAGCAGCACCGGGACAGCTAGCAATCAGCCCCAGCATTTT.

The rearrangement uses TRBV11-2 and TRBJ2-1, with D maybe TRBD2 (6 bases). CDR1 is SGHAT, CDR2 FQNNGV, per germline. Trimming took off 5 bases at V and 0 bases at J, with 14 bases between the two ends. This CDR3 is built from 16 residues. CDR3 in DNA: TGTGCCAGCAGCCCCGGCGGGGCCCGCTCCTACAATGAGCAGTTCTTC. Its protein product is CASSPGGARSYNEQFF.

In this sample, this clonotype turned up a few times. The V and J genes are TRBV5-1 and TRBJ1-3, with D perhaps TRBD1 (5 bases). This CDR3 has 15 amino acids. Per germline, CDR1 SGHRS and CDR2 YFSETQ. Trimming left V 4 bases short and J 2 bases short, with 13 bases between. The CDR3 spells CASSPGPSAGNTIYF. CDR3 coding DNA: TGCGCCAGCAGCCCGGGGCCCTCGGCTGGAAACACCATATATTTT.

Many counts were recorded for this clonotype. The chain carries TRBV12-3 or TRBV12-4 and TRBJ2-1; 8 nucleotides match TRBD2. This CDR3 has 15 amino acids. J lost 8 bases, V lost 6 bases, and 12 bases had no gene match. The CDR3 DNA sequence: TGTGCCAGCAGAGACGGGGGGGCCGATAGCGATGAGCAGTTCTTC. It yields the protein CASRDGGADSDEQFF.

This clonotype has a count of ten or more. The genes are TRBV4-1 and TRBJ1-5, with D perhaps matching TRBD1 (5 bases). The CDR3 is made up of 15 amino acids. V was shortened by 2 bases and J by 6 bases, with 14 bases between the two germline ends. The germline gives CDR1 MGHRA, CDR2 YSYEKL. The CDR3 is CASSQNFWGSQPQHF. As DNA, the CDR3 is TGCGCCAGCAGCCAAAATTTTTGGGGGAGTCAGCCCCAGCATTTT.

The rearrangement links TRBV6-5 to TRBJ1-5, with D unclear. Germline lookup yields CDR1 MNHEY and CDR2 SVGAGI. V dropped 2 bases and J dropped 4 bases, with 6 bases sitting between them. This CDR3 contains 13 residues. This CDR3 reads CASSYSANQPQHF. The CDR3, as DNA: TGTGCCAGCAGTTACAGTGCAAATCAGCCCCAGCATTTT.

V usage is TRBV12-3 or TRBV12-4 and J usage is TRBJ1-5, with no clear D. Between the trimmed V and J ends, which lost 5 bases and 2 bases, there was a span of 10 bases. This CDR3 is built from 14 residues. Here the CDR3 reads CASSDNGGNQPQHF. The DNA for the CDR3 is TGTGCCAGCAGTGATAACGGAGGCAATCAGCCCCAGCATTTT.

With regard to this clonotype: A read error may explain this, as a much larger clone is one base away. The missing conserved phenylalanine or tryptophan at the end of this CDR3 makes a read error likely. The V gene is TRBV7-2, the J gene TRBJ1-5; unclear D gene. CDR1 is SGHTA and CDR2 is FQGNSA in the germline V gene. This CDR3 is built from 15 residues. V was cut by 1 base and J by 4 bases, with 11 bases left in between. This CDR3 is CASSLGDMGNQPQHY. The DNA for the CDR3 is TGTGCCAGCAGCTTAGGCGACATGGGGAATCAGCCCCAGCATTAT.

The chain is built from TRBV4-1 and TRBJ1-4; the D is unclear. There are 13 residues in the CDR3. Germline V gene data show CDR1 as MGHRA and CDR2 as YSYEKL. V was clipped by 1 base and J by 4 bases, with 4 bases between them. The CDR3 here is CASSQGVNEKLFF. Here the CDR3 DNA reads TGCGCCAGCAGCCAAGGAGTTAATGAAAAACTGTTTTTT.